This T cell receptor (beta chain) appears in the sequencing data of a study of CD8 T cells in Susac syndrome. An input of roughly 0.45 to 1 ug of RNA was subjected to reverse transcription using random hexamers. One entry per CDR3 protein, called by TCRdb with MiXCR from the immunoSEQ multiplex PCR reads. The sample holds under 200,000 distinct CDR3 sequences, approximately 95% seen once. The material sequenced was CD8+ T cells from PBMCs. This clonotype was obtained from a human donor with multiple sclerosis.

DNA for the CDR3: TGCGCCAGCAGTCAATCTTCAACGGTTTGCTACGAGCAGTACTTC. Its protein is CASSQSSTVCYEQYF. The J gene is TRBJ2-7, the V gene TRBV23-1; D gene unclear. TRBV23-1 is filed as an ORF, its function uncertain. V lost 0 bases and J 3 bases, leaving 12 bases between the germline ends. The CDR3 sequence is 15 residues long.